The sequence of this TCR beta chain was determined in a study of early T cells in non-severe SARS-CoV-2 infection. Whole-study context: The sequenced material was bulk RNA from unsorted whole blood, and its chains were unpaired. Overall study findings and caveats: Matching with VDJdb favored anti-spike CD8 responses (missing private and CD4 specificities).

Individual cDNA molecules received unique molecular identifiers during library preparation. TCRdb analysed the 5' RACE reads with MiXCR anew, one entry per CDR3 protein. The table has roughly 50,000 distinct CDR3 sequences, roughly 9.3% seen once. With regard to this clonotype: Its matching antigen is unknown.

The length of the CDR3 is 14 residues. Germline CDR1 and CDR2: SQVTM and ANQGSEA. V lost 4 bases and J 3 bases, leaving 14 bases between the germline ends. The J gene is TRBJ2-3, the V gene TRBV29-1; the D call may be TRBD1 or TRBD2 (6 bases each). The clonotype comes from an adult who was a healthcare worker with PCR-confirmed SARS-CoV-2 infection or an uninfected control (not recorded which). Source material: whole blood. CDR3 sequence reads: CSVVGGFLTDTQYF. CDR3 in DNA: TGCAGCGTTGTAGGGGGGTTTCTTACAGATACGCAGTATTTT.